Listed below are T cell receptor beta chains from one sample, sequenced in a study of T cell changes during pregnancy in multiple sclerosis. Generated by immunoSEQ multiplex PCR, the TCRdb table keeps only in-frame clones and is missing some. The sample has around 100,000 clones, almost 95% seen once. The source material was peripheral blood, sampled after pregnancy. Receptor source: a female donor with multiple sclerosis, enrolled in a pregnancy study. The CDR3 runs from the conserved cysteine through the conserved F or W. A D gene is named only where the DNA matches it firmly. Size is stated for part of the rows, as once, few or many counts, or as a class when the clone is expanded.

j_gene,v_gene,abundance,d_gene,CDR3nt,CDR3aa
TRBJ2-7,TRBV2,NA,TRBD2,TGTGCCAGCAGAGGGACTAGCGGAAGGGTCGCGCAGTACTTC,CASRGTSGRVAQYF
TRBJ1-4,TRBV18,few,TRBD1,TGTGCCAGCTCACCGAGCCGTACAGGGGGCGAGGAAAAACTGTTTTTT,CASSPSRTGGEEKLFF
TRBJ2-1,TRBV27,once,NA,TGTGCCAGCAGTTTATCACGGGGTCCCAATGAGCAGTTCTTC,CASSLSRGPNEQFF
TRBJ2-7,TRBV18,once,TRBD1,TGTGCCAGCCGCCTGAGTGGGGGACAGCCATTCTACGAGCAGTACTTC,CASRLSGGQPFYEQYF
TRBJ1-1,TRBV9,few,NA,TGTGCCAGCAGCGTAGCGGCAGGCCGGAACACTGAAGCTTTCTTT,CASSVAAGRNTEAFF
TRBJ2-3,TRBV7-2,NA,TRBD2,TGTGCCAGCAGCTCCAAGCGGGGTCCAGATACGCAGTATTTT,CASSSKRGPDTQYF
TRBJ1-1,TRBV6-6,NA,NA,TGTGCCAGCAGTTACTCGACTGGTGAAGCTTTCTTT,CASSYSTGEAFF
TRBJ2-3,TRBV5-1,NA,TRBD2,TGCGCCAGCAGCAATCTAGCGGGGGGGCGCACAGATACGCAGTATTTT,CASSNLAGGRTDTQYF
TRBJ1-6,TRBV12-5,NA,NA,TGTGCTAGTGGTTTGGGACTCTTAGAAAATTCACCCCTCCACTTT,CASGLGLLENSPLHF
TRBJ2-7,TRBV28,NA,NA,TGTGCCAGCAGTCTCGGGCAGGGCTCCGAGCAGTACTTC,CASSLGQGSEQYF